These T cell receptor beta chains were read from a single sample in a study of tumor-infiltrating lymphocytes in primary liver carcinoma. In TCRdb, the multiplex PCR reads were re-called with MiXCR into one record per CDR3 protein. The sample consists of fewer than 350,000 distinct CDR3 sequences, 65% of them appearing once. Sequences were obtained from peripheral blood. Receptors originate from a man aged 40-50 years with primary liver carcinoma and hepatitis B virus infection. CDR3s include the opening cysteine and the closing phenylalanine or tryptophan. D genes are given only for firm matches. Size is stated for part of the rows, as once, few or many counts, or as a class when the clone is expanded.

j_gene | d_gene | abundance | v_gene | CDR3nt | CDR3aa
TRBJ2-1 | . | . | TRBV5-1 | TGCGCCAGCATCAGGGTCCCTGGGGATCGCAATGAGCAGTTCTTC | CASIRVPGDRNEQFF
TRBJ2-1 | . | many | TRBV11-1 | TGTGCCAGCAGCTTGGGAGGGGGAGCCAATGAGCAGTTCTTC | CASSLGGGANEQFF
TRBJ2-3 | . | . | TRBV11-1 | TGTGTCAGCAGCTTACGGGACCCCAGTACCCCAGATACGCAGTATTTT | CVSSLRDPSTPDTQYF
TRBJ2-7 | . | . | TRBV21-1 | TGTGCCAGTAGCAAAGTGGGGGATTACTCCTACGAGCAGTACTTC | CASSKVGDYSYEQYF
TRBJ2-4 | TRBD1 | . | TRBV7-2 | TGTGCCAGCAGCCCGAGGACAGGGGAGGGTATTCAGTACTTC | CASSPRTGEGIQYF
TRBJ1-1 | . | . | TRBV6-5 | TGTACCAGCAGGGCAGGGGTCCGGAACACTGAAGCTTTCTTT | CTSRAGVRNTEAFF
TRBJ2-1 | TRBD2 | few | TRBV5-8 | TGTGCCAGCAGCCGGGGACTAGCGGGAGACAATGAGCAGTTCTTC | CASSRGLAGDNEQFF
TRBJ1-1 | . | many | TRBV10-2 | TGCGCCAGCAGCCCCGACAGAGGCACTGAAGCTTTCTTT | CASSPDRGTEAFF
TRBJ2-7 | TRBD1 | few | TRBV7-8 | TGTGCCAGCTCCGGCAGGACAGGCTCCGAGCAGTACTTC | CASSGRTGSEQYF
TRBJ2-3 | . | . | TRBV7-3 | TGTGCCAGCAGCTCCCTGCCCGGGAGATCAGATACGCAGTATTTT | CASSSLPGRSDTQYF
TRBJ2-5 | TRBD2 | many | TRBV6-6 | TGTGCCAGCAGGCGACTAGCTCAAGAGACCCAGTACTTC | CASRRLAQETQYF